One and the same sample provided the 21 T cell receptor beta chains below, sequenced in a study of radiation and T cells in renal cell carcinoma. The table came from immunoSEQ multiplex PCR; TCRdb's copy has only in-frame clones and leaves some out. The sample holds 150,000 to 200,000 clones; 88% are singletons and the top ten take about 10%. This sample's time point: blood 4 weeks post-SBRT, at nephrectomy. Treatment reported: 15 Gy SBRT to primary tumor, nephrectomy 4 weeks later. The sequences come from blood, collected from a patient whose treatment included radiotherapy and nephrectomy. The source is a woman aged 50 to 60 with renal cell carcinoma.

The rearrangement uses TRBV6-1 and TRBJ2-2; no reliable D call. V lost 8 bases to trimming and J lost 6 bases, with 13 bases between them. The CDR3 has 13 residues. Germline CDR1 and CDR2: MNHNS and SASEGT. The CDR3: CASRVTVAGELFF. The CDR3 DNA reads as TGTGCCAGCCGAGTAACGGTCGCCGGGGAGCTGTTTTTT.

This chain uses TRBV7-6 with TRBJ2-1, with D possibly TRBD1 on 6 matching bases. The CDR3 totals 14 residues. V was trimmed by 5 bases and J by 9 bases, leaving 17 bases between them. Germline-derived CDR1 and CDR2 are SGHVS and FNYEAQ. CDR3 amino acids: CASSHVGAAREQFF. DNA of the CDR3: TGTGCCAGCAGCCATGTGGGGGCAGCGCGTGAGCAGTTCTTC.

This chain joins TRBV2 and TRBJ1-1; D ambiguous. With 5 bases removed from V and 0 bases from J, the gap between germline ends came to 7 bases. From germline, CDR1 is SNHLY and CDR2 FYNNEI. The CDR3 extends over 13 amino acids. CDR3 in DNA: TGTGCCAGCAGTCTTTTCATGAACACTGAAGCTTTCTTT. Its translation is CASSLFMNTEAFF.

J is TRBJ2-6 and V is TRBV7-6; TRBD1 matches 7 bases. Germline lookup yields CDR1 SGHVS and CDR2 FNYEAQ. The CDR3 has 20 amino acids. V gave up 0 bases and J gave up 1 base; unmatched junction bases: 12. The CDR3 DNA is TGTGCCAGCAGCTTAGCCCTGGACAGGTCCCGTCCTTCTGGGGCCAACGTCCTGACTTTC. Protein: CASSLALDRSRPSGANVLTF.

J is TRBJ1-2 and V is TRBV30, with D hard to call. V was pared by 2 bases and J by 5 bases, with 15 bases between. Germline assignment: CDR1 GTSNPN and CDR2 SVGIG (reference sequence). This CDR3 is built from 14 residues. Written as DNA, the CDR3 is TGTGCCTGGAGTCCCGATGGCAGAGGGTATGGCTACACCTTC. Protein product: CAWSPDGRGYGYTF. The whole variable domain, remainder taken from reference TRBV30 and TRBJ1-2, is SQTIHQWPATLVQPVGSPLSLECTVEGTSNPNLYWYRQAAGRGLQLLFYSVGIGQISSEVPQNLSASRPQDRQFILSSKKLLLSDSGFYLCAWSPDGRGYGYTFGSGTRLTVV.

The chain uses TRBV7-3 and TRBJ1-2; TRBD1 is a possible D gene (6 bases). Trimming took 5 bases from V and 5 from J, leaving 12 bases between them. The CDR3 extends over 13 amino acids. The germline V gene has CDR1 SGHTA and CDR2 FQGTGA. The CDR3 DNA reads as TGTGCCAGCAGCCCGGAAGGGGGTTATGGCTACACCTTC. This codes for CASSPEGGYGYTF.

This clone was detected once. The chain couples TRBV5-5 to TRBJ2-7; D not resolved. CDR3 length: 13 amino acids. V was shortened by 6 bases and J by 5 bases, with 15 bases between the two germline ends. The germline gives CDR1 SGHKS, CDR2 YYEKEE (reference sequence). Written as DNA, the CDR3 is TGTGCCAGCACGACCACTGCGGCCCACGAGCAGTACTTC. Translation gives CASTTTAAHEQYF.

This chain joins TRBV7-8 and TRBJ1-2; 9 nucleotides agree with TRBD1. The CDR3 loop spans 15 amino acids. Per the germline V gene, CDR1 is SGHVS and CDR2 is FQNEAQ. J was trimmed by 2 bases and V by 2 bases; bases with no gene match: 3. CDR3 sequence reads: CASSLLGQGNYGYTF. In DNA form, the CDR3 reads TGTGCCAGCAGCTTACTCGGACAGGGGAACTATGGCTACACCTTC.

The V call is TRBV7-9, the J call TRBJ2-5; possibly TRBD2 for D (5 bases). Trimming left V 3 bases short and J 5 bases short, with 16 bases between. From germline, CDR1 is SEHNR and CDR2 FQNEAQ (reference sequence). The CDR3 totals 15 residues. Written as DNA, the CDR3 is TGTGCCAGCAGCTTGGACCACGGGAAGGGTGAGACCCAGTACTTC. Residues: CASSLDHGKGETQYF.

In its sample, this clone was seen many times. The same CDR3 can be traced to other DNA sequences in this sample. The chain carries TRBV6-5 and TRBJ1-3; 7 bases are shared with TRBD1. Germline lookup yields CDR1 MNHEY and CDR2 SVGAGI. V lost 5 bases, J lost 1 base, and 5 bases stayed unmatched. The CDR3 spans 15 residues. CDR3 DNA sequence: TGTGCCAGCAGTCGACAGGGCAAATCTGGAAACACCATATATTTT. Encoded protein: CASSRQGKSGNTIYF.

The V and J genes are TRBV2 and TRBJ1-2; 9 bases align to TRBD1. Germline V gene data show CDR1 as SNHLY and CDR2 as FYNNEI. V shed 4 bases, J shed 4 bases, and the junction held 4 bases outside the gene matches. The CDR3 has 14 residues. In DNA, the CDR3 is TGTGCCAGCAGTGTGGTGGGACAGGGCTATGGCTACACCTTC. This translates into CASSVVGQGYGYTF.

The rearrangement uses TRBV19 and TRBJ2-2; 12 bases line up with TRBD2. J was trimmed by 3 bases and V by 4 bases; bases with no gene match: 9. Germline CDR1 and CDR2: LNHDA and SQIVND (reference sequence). The CDR3 contains 18 residues. CDR3 loop: CASSNQFRLAGDTGELFF. Written as DNA, the CDR3 is TGTGCCAGTAGTAATCAGTTTAGACTAGCGGGAGACACCGGGGAGCTGTTTTTT.

This clone was seen a handful of times. This chain joins TRBV7-9 and TRBJ1-6; D unclear. This CDR3 is built from 14 residues. Germline values: CDR1 SEHNR, CDR2 FQNEAQ (reference sequence). The V and J ends lost 1 base and 9 bases respectively, with 10 bases between them. CDR3 sequence reads: CASSLGPRGSPLHF. CDR3 sequence (DNA): TGTGCCAGCAGCTTAGGGCCGAGAGGTTCACCCCTCCACTTT.

The chain combines TRBV29-1 with TRBJ2-3; D gene unclear. V was pared by 5 bases and J by 1 base, with 7 bases between. CDR1 is SQVTM and CDR2 is ANQGSEA in the germline V gene. The CDR3 is 12 residues long. CDR3 amino acids: CSVTTGTDTQYF. The DNA of the CDR3 is TGCAGCGTTACGACTGGCACAGATACGCAGTATTTT.

The chain combines TRBV30 with TRBJ1-5; D gene unclear. Germline lookup yields CDR1 GTSNPN and CDR2 SVGIG (reference sequence). Trimming took off 1 base at V and 0 bases at J, with 1 base between the two ends. The CDR3 loop spans 12 amino acids. CDR3 loop: CAWSGSNQPQHF. Written as DNA, the CDR3 is TGTGCCTGGAGTGGTAGCAATCAGCCCCAGCATTTT.

The chain employs TRBV29-1 and TRBJ1-1; D gene ambiguous. Germline CDR1 SQVTM, CDR2 ANQGSEA. The CDR3 spans 12 residues. Trimming shortened V by 4 bases and J by 0 bases, and 6 bases separated the two germline ends. CDR3: CSVGSMNTEAFF. The CDR3 DNA reads TGCAGCGTTGGTTCCATGAACACTGAAGCTTTCTTT.

This chain uses TRBV5-5 with TRBJ1-1, with 10 bases that match TRBD1. The CDR3 is 14 amino acids. V trimming: 3 bases; J trimming: 5 bases; junction bases outside the gene matches: 4. Germline V gives CDR1 SGHKS, CDR2 YYEKEE (reference sequence). As DNA, the CDR3 is TGTGCCAGCAGCTCGCCGGGACAGGGGACTGAAGCTTTCTTT. Translated, it gives CASSSPGQGTEAFF.

The chain has TRBV6-1 and TRBJ1-2, with a weak D call TRBD1 (5 bases). V was clipped by 4 bases and J by 4 bases, with 13 bases between them. The germline V gene has CDR1 MNHNS and CDR2 SASEGT. The CDR3 has 14 residues. The CDR3 nucleotides are TGTGCCAGCAGTGTAGAGACAGCTCCCTATGGCTACACCTTC. Translating it yields CASSVETAPYGYTF.

V and J are TRBV7-3 and TRBJ2-1, with D maybe TRBD1 (6 bases). Trimming shortened V by 3 bases and J by 6 bases, and 12 bases separated the two germline ends. This CDR3 has 14 amino acids. Looked up from germline, CDR1 is SGHTA and CDR2 is FQGTGA. The CDR3 nucleotides read TGTGCCAGCAGCTTCGGACAGACCACCAATGAGCAGTTCTTC. It encodes CASSFGQTTNEQFF.

The rearrangement joins TRBV12-5 to TRBJ2-7; D not resolved. The CDR3 has 13 residues. V lost 1 base and J 0 bases, leaving 4 bases between the germline ends. Germline CDR1 reads LGHNT; CDR2 reads FRNRAP. The CDR3 here is CASGLAVSYEQYF. DNA of the CDR3: TGTGCTAGTGGTTTGGCTGTCTCCTACGAGCAGTACTTC.

V gene TRBV30 combines with J gene TRBJ2-2; 9 bases map to TRBD1. This CDR3 spans 15 amino acids. Germline trimming cut 5 bases from V and 9 bases from J; bases unmatched to any gene: 13. The V gene's germline CDR1 is GTSNPN and CDR2 SVGIG (reference sequence). This chain's CDR3 is CAWVSSTGGYRELFF. The CDR3 coding sequence is TGTGCCTGGGTCTCTTCGACAGGGGGATACAGGGAGCTGTTTTTT.